The rows below give T cell receptor beta chains drawn from one sample of a study of cytomegalovirus exposure and HLA in healthy donors. Assay used: immunoSEQ multiplex PCR; TCRdb lists only in-frame clones, some missing. The repertoire holds approximately 100,000 clones, with roughly four fifths as singletons. The sequenced sample consisted of PBMCs. The receptors shown here come from a male donor in good health and CMV-seropositive. Both conserved end residues are part of each CDR3. D genes are given only for firm matches. Clone size is shown for a subset of rows, as once, few, many or a class of expanded clone.

d_call j_call v_call clone_size cdr3_aa cdr3_nt
NA TRBJ2-3 TRBV7-2 NA CASSLVIGTDTQYF TGTGCCAGCAGCTTAGTTATCGGCACAGATACGCAGTATTTT
NA TRBJ2-7 TRBV13 NA CASSLGRYEQYF TGTGCCAGCAGCTTAGGGCGCTACGAGCAGTACTTC
NA TRBJ1-3 TRBV15 NA CATSRGLTNPSGNTIYF TGTGCCACCAGCAGAGGCCTTACAAATCCCTCTGGAAACACCATATATTTT
TRBD1 TRBJ2-7 TRBV28 NA CASSSVGQGIIEQYF TGTGCCAGCAGCTCCGTGGGACAGGGGATCATAGAGCAGTACTTC
NA TRBJ2-4 TRBV25-1 few CASSEGRDKNIQYF TGTGCCAGCAGTGAAGGCAGGGACAAAAACATTCAGTACTTC
NA TRBJ2-3 TRBV2 NA CASSPQGSTDTQYF TGTGCCAGCAGCCCACAGGGAAGCACAGATACGCAGTATTTT
TRBD1 TRBJ1-4 TRBV30 NA CAWSPRTGFYEKLFF TGTGCCTGGAGTCCACGGACAGGGTTTTATGAAAAACTGTTTTTT
TRBD2 TRBJ2-5 TRBV4-2 NA CASSQATSSGGQETQYF TGTGCCAGCAGCCAAGCCACTTCTAGCGGGGGCCAAGAGACCCAGTACTTC
TRBD1 TRBJ1-4 TRBV6-5 NA CASSYGPGTEHEKLFF TGTGCCAGCAGTTACGGTCCCGGGACAGAGCATGAAAAACTGTTTTTT
NA TRBJ1-4 TRBV21-1 NA CASRSRSGEKLFF TGTGCCAGTAGGTCCCGATCAGGAGAAAAACTGTTTTTT
TRBD1 TRBJ2-1 TRBV11-2 NA CASSLPGGNEQFF TGTGCCAGCAGCTTACCAGGGGGCAATGAGCAGTTCTTC
TRBD1 TRBJ1-5 TRBV7-9 NA CASSSTGNQPQHF TGTGCCAGCAGCTCGACAGGGAACCAGCCCCAGCATTTT
NA TRBJ2-7 TRBV5-6 NA CASQGSAYEQYF TGTGCCAGCCAGGGTTCAGCCTACGAGCAGTACTTC
TRBD1 TRBJ1-2 TRBV6-5 NA CASSLGTDGGYTF TGTGCCAGCAGCCTAGGGACAGATGGTGGCTACACCTTC
NA TRBJ2-7 TRBV30 NA CAWSVYRSTYEQYF TGTGCCTGGAGTGTATACCGTTCTACCTACGAGCAGTACTTC
TRBD1 TRBJ1-5 TRBV7-9 NA CASSEGALSNQPQHF TGTGCCAGCAGCGAGGGGGCACTGAGCAATCAGCCCCAGCATTTT
NA TRBJ1-1 TRBV18 NA CASSPQKNTEAFF TGTGCCAGCTCACCTCAGAAGAACACTGAAGCTTTCTTT
NA TRBJ1-6 TRBV5-6 once CASHLEYGRSPLHF TGTGCCAGCCATCTCGAGTATGGGCGTTCACCCCTCCACTTT
NA TRBJ1-4 TRBV4-1 NA CASSQDQAGDEKLFF TGCGCCAGCAGCCAAGATCAAGCGGGGGACGAAAAACTGTTTTTT
NA TRBJ1-6 TRBV6-1 few CASSETQGSNSPLHF TGTGCCAGCAGTGAAACACAGGGCTCTAATTCACCCCTCCACTTT
NA TRBJ2-7 TRBV4-2 NA CASSQDLYYEQYF TGTGCCAGCAGCCAAGATCTGTACTACGAGCAGTACTTC
NA TRBJ2-2 TRBV30 few CAWSDSQNTGELFF TGTGCCTGGAGTGACAGCCAGAACACCGGGGAGCTGTTTTTT
TRBD2 TRBJ2-1 TRBV4-1 NA CASSQLLAGGRGRGSNNEQFF TGCGCCAGCAGCCAGCTCCTAGCGGGGGGACGAGGACGCGGATCTAACAATGAGCAGTTCTTC
NA TRBJ2-3 TRBV11-2 medium-sized CASSLAGGPGFGQYF TGTGCCAGCAGCTTAGCGGGGGGCCCAGGGTTTGGGCAGTATTTT
NA TRBJ2-6 TRBV9 NA CASSAAGISGANVLTF TGTGCCAGCAGCGCCGCAGGGATCTCTGGGGCCAACGTCCTGACTTTC
NA TRBJ2-7 TRBV4-2 few CASSQDLRTYEQYF TGTGCCAGCAGCCAAGATTTGCGCACCTACGAGCAGTACTTC
NA TRBJ2-7 TRBV27 NA CASSLTRVSLLYEQYF TGTGCCAGCAGTTTGACCAGGGTTTCCCTCCTTTACGAGCAGTACTTC
TRBD1 TRBJ1-1 TRBV12-5 NA CASGRGSSEAFF TGTGCTAGTGGCAGGGGGAGTTCAGAAGCTTTCTTT
NA TRBJ1-1 TRBV6-6 NA CASSSDRNTEAFF TGTGCCAGCAGTTCAGACAGGAACACTGAAGCTTTCTTT